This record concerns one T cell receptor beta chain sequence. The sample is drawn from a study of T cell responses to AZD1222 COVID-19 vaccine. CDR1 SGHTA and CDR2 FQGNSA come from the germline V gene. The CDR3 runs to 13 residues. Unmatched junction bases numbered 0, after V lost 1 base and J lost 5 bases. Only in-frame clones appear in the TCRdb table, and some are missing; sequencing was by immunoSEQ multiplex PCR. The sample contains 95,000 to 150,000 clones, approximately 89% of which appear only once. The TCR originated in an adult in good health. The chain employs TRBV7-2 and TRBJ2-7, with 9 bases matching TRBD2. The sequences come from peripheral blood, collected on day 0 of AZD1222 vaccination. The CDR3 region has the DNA TGTGCCAGCAGCTTAGGGACTAGCGACGAGCAGTACTTC. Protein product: CASSLGTSDEQYF. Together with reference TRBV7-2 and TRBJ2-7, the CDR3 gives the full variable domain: GAGVSQSPSNKVTEKGKDVELRCDPISGHTALYWYRQSLGQGLEFLIYFQGNSAPDKSGLPSDRFSAERTGGSVSTLTIQRTQQEDSAVYLCASSLGTSDEQYFGPGTRLTVT.